This TCR beta chain was observed in a study of blood T cell repertoires in COVID-19. Overall study: Sites across the United States, Italy and Spain contributed samples from acute and convalescent COVID-19.

The CDR3 runs to 17 residues. V dropped 0 bases and J dropped 7 bases, with 18 bases sitting between them. Germline V gene lookup returns CDR1 MRHNA and CDR2 SNTAGT. As processed by the authors: The assay estimated nucleated cells by amplifying reference gene primers. Clones were read by immunoSEQ multiplex PCR, and TCRdb kept only the in-frame ones, dropping some. V and J calls and clone size are those listed in that table; D and trimming were worked out from the DNA. The table has some 170,000 clones, about four fifths seen once. This clone was seen more than once but under ten times. The sample consisted of peripheral blood. The gene calls are TRBV6-4 and TRBJ1-4; D is perhaps TRBD1 (5 bases). This clonotype was obtained from a woman aged 70-85 years with acute or convalescent COVID-19. This CDR3 reads CASSDSNWLGAGEKLFF. CDR3 in DNA: TGTGCCAGCAGTGACTCGAATTGGTTAGGGGCTGGTGAAAAACTGTTTTTT.